The entry below gives a single TCR beta chain sequence along with its context. No antigen is known for it. Each CDR3 protein gets one entry after TCRdb re-called the reads with MiXCR. The sample shows nearly 700,000 distinct CDR3 sequences, around 31% of them seen only once. The CDR3 is 14 amino acids. With 4 bases removed from V and 7 bases from J, the gap between germline ends came to 14 bases. The germline V gene encodes CDR1 SGHNT and CDR2 YYREEE (reference sequence). These data are taken from a study of T cell repertoires in cytomegalovirus infection. At the level of the study: Signatures in public TCR beta sequences pointed to both CMV infection and matching HLA type.

This sequence was found in a human donor in good health (CMV status not recorded). Some clones in this sample may be carry-over from other donors' samples. The rearrangement uses TRBV5-4 and TRBJ2-2; D ambiguous. The input for sequencing was cultured PBMCs, taken from culture after CMV antigen stimulation. The CDR3 DNA is TGTGCCAGCAGCCCTGGGTCGGTTGGCGGGGAGCTGTTTTTT. It codes for CASSPGSVGGELFF.